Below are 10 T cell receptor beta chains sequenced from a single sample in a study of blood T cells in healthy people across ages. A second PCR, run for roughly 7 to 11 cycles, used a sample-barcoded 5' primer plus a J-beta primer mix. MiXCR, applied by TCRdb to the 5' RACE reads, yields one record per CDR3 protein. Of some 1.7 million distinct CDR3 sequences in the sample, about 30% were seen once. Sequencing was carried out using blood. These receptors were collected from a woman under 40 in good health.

CDR3 nucleotides: TGTGCCTGCCTCACGACTGAAAGCTCCTACAATGAGCAGTTCTTC. Encoded protein: CACLTTESSYNEQFF. The chain has TRBV30 and TRBJ2-1, with unresolved D. CDR1 GTSNPN and CDR2 SVGIG come from the germline V gene (reference sequence). V was pared by 6 bases and J by 0 bases, with 15 bases between. There are 15 residues in the CDR3.

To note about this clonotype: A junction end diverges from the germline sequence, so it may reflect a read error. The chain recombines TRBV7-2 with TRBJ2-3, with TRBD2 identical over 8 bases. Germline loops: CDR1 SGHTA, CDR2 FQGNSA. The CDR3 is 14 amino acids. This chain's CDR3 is CASSVAGTLDTQYF. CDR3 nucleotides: TGTGCCAGCAGCGTAGCGGGAACCCTAGATACGCAGTATTTT.

The CDR3 DNA reads as TGTGCCAGCAGCCTCCTTGAAGTTTTGAACACTGAAGCTTTCTTT. Translating gives CASSLLEVLNTEAFF. The V and J genes are TRBV6-1 and TRBJ1-1, with D uncertain. Trimming removed 6 bases from V and 0 bases from J, with 14 bases in between. The CDR3 consists of 15 residues. The germline V gene has CDR1 MNHNS and CDR2 SASEGT.

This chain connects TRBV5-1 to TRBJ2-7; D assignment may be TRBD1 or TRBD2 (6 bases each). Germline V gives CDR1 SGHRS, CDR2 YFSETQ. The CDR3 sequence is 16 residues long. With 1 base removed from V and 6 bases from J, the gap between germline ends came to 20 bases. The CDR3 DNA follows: TGCGCCAGCAGCTTGAGTACAGGGACTTCACTCGGCGAGCAGTACTTC. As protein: CASSLSTGTSLGEQYF.

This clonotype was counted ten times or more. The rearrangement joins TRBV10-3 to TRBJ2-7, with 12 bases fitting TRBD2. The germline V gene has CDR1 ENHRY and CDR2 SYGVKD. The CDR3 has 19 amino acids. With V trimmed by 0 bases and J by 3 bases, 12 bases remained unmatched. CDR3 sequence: CAISESGLAGGSRGYEQYF. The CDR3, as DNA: TGTGCCATCAGTGAGTCGGGGCTAGCGGGGGGGAGCCGAGGCTACGAGCAGTACTTC.

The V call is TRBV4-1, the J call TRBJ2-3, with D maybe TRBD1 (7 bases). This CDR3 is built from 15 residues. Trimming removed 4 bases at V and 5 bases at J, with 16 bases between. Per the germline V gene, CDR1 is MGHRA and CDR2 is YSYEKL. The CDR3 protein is CASSPIRGAGDTQYF. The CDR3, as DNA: TGCGCCAGCAGCCCTATCAGGGGGGCTGGAGATACGCAGTATTTT.

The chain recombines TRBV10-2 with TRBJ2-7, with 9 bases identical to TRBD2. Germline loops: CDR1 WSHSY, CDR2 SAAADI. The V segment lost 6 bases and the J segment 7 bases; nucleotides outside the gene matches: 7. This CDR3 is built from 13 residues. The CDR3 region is CASRGSGGREQYF. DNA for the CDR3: TGCGCCAGCAGAGGTAGCGGGGGTCGTGAGCAGTACTTC.

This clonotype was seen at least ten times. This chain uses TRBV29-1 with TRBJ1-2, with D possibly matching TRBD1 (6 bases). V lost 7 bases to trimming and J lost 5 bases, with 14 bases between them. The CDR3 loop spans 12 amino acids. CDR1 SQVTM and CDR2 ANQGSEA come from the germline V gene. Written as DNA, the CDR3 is TGCAGCGCTAGGACAGAGGGTTATGGCTACACCTTC. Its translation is CSARTEGYGYTF.

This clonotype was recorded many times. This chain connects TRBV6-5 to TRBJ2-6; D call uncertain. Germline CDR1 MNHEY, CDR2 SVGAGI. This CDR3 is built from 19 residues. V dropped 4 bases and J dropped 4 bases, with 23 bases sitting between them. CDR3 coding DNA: TGTGCCAGCAGTTCTACCGACGGCCGATCTGGGCTGGGGGCCAACGTCCTGACTTTC. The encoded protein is CASSSTDGRSGLGANVLTF.

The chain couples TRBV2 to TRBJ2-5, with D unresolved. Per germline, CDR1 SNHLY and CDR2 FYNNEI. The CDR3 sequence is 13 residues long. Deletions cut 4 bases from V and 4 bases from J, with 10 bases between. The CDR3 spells CASSVKDGETQYF. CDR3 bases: TGTGCCAGCAGTGTTAAGGACGGAGAGACCCAGTACTTC.